The table lists the clone carrying this T cell receptor (beta chain) with a count of one. The antigen remains undetermined. The data stem from a study of graft-versus-host responses after intestinal transplantation. Whole-study findings and limits: There was an association between peak levels of circulating GvH clones and early post-transplant HvG declines.

V shed 3 bases, J shed 5 bases, and the junction held 0 bases outside the gene matches. The CDR3 consists of 13 residues. Germline CDR1 reads MNHNS; CDR2 reads SASEGT. Generated by immunoSEQ multiplex PCR, the TCRdb table keeps only in-frame clones and is missing some. The sample has under 20,000 clones; 86% are singletons. The receptor comes from a human patient who received an intestinal transplant, so some T cells may come from the graft donor. The starting material was PBMCs, obtained approximately 33 weeks after intestinal transplant. This rearrangement joins TRBV6-1 to TRBJ1-5; 8 bases fit TRBD1. In DNA form, the CDR3 reads TGTGCCAGCAGTGACAGGGGGCATCAGCCCCAGCATTTT. Translation gives CASSDRGHQPQHF.